The T cell receptor beta chain under discussion was sequenced for a study of regulatory T cells in long-lasting Graves disease. In this sample, this clonotype turned up many times. Its antigen remains unknown. Both iRepertoire HTBI primers and Arm-PCR of CDR3 regions were used to build the TCR beta libraries. TCRdb used MiXCR to reprocess the multiplex PCR reads, holding one entry per CDR3 protein. The data hold more than 450,000 distinct CDR3 sequences, with 15% to 20% observed a single time. With 3 bases clipped from V and 9 bases from J, the junction kept 6 bases outside the gene matches. CDR1 is SGHAT, CDR2 FQNNGV, per germline. The CDR3 is made up of 14 amino acids. Time point indicated: newly diagnosed GD, antithyroid drugs for less than 3 months. PBMCs provided the RNA from which the TCR library was made. Overall study results and limits: A greater number of public clonotypes (about 3,000) was shared by persistent patients than by new patients (around 960).

These data were also filed under a second study, of T cells in Graves' hyperthyroidism and ophthalmopathy. That source adds: Hyperthyroidism in the patients, aged 18 to 65, was newly diagnosed and under 2 months in duration.

This receptor was identified in a middle-aged man with Graves disease. The sample here was peripheral blood mononuclear cells (PBMCs), taken at new diagnosis, from a patient treated with antithyroid drugs. The rearrangement joins TRBV11-2 to TRBJ2-1, with TRBD2 identical over 9 bases. CDR3: CASSLNSGRGEQFF. DNA of the CDR3: TGTGCCAGCAGCTTGAATAGCGGGAGAGGTGAGCAGTTCTTC.